Listed below are T cell receptor beta chains from one sample, sequenced in a study of blood T cell repertoires in COVID-19. This table comes from immunoSEQ multiplex PCR, and its TCRdb copy is limited to in-frame clones, with some not included. The table includes 150,000 to 200,000 clones, around 91% detected once. Sequencing used PBMCs or T cells enriched from blood (not recorded which). Receptors were obtained from a young woman who had recovered from COVID-19. Each CDR3 is given with its conserved first and last residue. A D gene is named only where the DNA matches it firmly. The size entry is marked missing in some rows and otherwise reads once, few, many or a size class.

>TRBJ2-1|TRBV28|.|.
CASSLSGRPMFF
TGTGCCAGCAGTTTAAGCGGCCGGCCAATGTTCTTC
>TRBJ2-1|TRBV18|TRBD2|.
CASSPSQAGGLNEQFF
TGTGCCAGCTCACCATCCCAAGCGGGAGGTTTGAATGAGCAGTTCTTC
>TRBJ2-7|TRBV7-9|.|.
CASSLFTGKSSYEQYF
TGTGCCAGCAGCTTATTTACGGGAAAGAGCTCCTACGAGCAGTACTTC
>TRBJ2-1|TRBV2|TRBD2|once
CARTSPHNEQFF
TGTGCCAGGACTAGCCCCCACAATGAGCAGTTCTTC
>TRBJ1-2|TRBV20-1|TRBD1|.
CSASQGEGYTF
TGCAGTGCTAGTCAGGGGGAGGGCTACACCTTC
>TRBJ2-1|TRBV19|TRBD2|.
CASRPQVAGGSNEQFF
TGTGCCAGTAGACCACAGGTCGCGGGAGGTAGTAATGAGCAGTTCTTC
>TRBJ1-5|TRBV27|.|once
CASSPDFSNQPQHF
TGTGCCAGCAGCCCGGACTTTAGCAATCAGCCCCAGCATTTT
>TRBJ2-3|TRBV4-3|.|.
CASSRRGAGPSTDTQYF
TGCGCCAGCAGCCGCCGCGGGGCGGGGCCTAGCACAGATACGCAGTATTTT
>TRBJ2-1|TRBV6-4|TRBD2|.
CASSLTAGGIDEQFF
TGTGCCAGCAGTCTGACAGCGGGAGGGATCGATGAGCAGTTCTTC
>TRBJ2-1|TRBV5-4|.|.
CASSPERTGDEQFF
TGTGCCAGCAGCCCTGAGAGGACTGGGGATGAGCAGTTCTTC
>TRBJ2-1|TRBV11-3|TRBD2|.
CASSLGGGYRQFF
TGTGCCAGCAGCTTAGGGGGAGGGTATAGGCAGTTCTTC
>TRBJ2-1|TRBV2|TRBD1|.
CASSVGQGISNEQFF
TGTGCCAGCAGTGTAGGACAGGGGATAAGCAATGAGCAGTTCTTC
>TRBJ2-1|TRBV5-1|TRBD2|.
CASMGREYNEQFF
TGCGCCAGCATGGGGCGGGAGTACAATGAGCAGTTCTTC
>TRBJ2-7|TRBV19|TRBD1|.
CASSSPTGAYEQYF
TGTGCCAGTAGTTCCCCGACAGGGGCCTACGAGCAGTACTTC
>TRBJ2-5|TRBV15|.|once
CATSREGSWETQYF
TGTGCCACCAGCAGAGAGGGGAGTTGGGAGACCCAGTACTTC
>TRBJ2-1|TRBV9|TRBD2|.
CASSVQLAGYNEQFF
TGTGCCAGCAGCGTACAACTAGCGGGATACAATGAGCAGTTCTTC
>TRBJ2-2|TRBV3-1/TRBV3-2|TRBD2|.
CASSQYLAGLVTGELFF
TGTGCCAGCAGCCAGTACCTAGCGGGATTGGTCACCGGGGAGCTGTTTTTT
>TRBJ1-1|TRBV12-3/TRBV12-4|.|.
CASRAPGDTEAFF
TGTGCCAGCAGAGCGCCGGGGGACACTGAAGCTTTCTTT
>TRBJ1-2|TRBV28|TRBD1|.
CASTDRGRGYTF
TGTGCCAGCACGGACAGGGGGAGGGGCTACACCTTC
>TRBJ2-7|TRBV28|TRBD2|once
CASSLGEGRGLYEQYF
TGTGCCAGCAGTTTAGGGGAGGGACGGGGTCTCTACGAGCAGTACTTC
>TRBJ1-6|TRBV25-1|.|.
CASTAGRSYNSPLHF
TGTGCCAGCACGGCAGGGCGCTCCTATAATTCACCCCTCCACTTT
>TRBJ1-3|TRBV6-1|.|.
CASSEERGGASGNTIYF
TGTGCCAGCAGTGAAGAAAGGGGGGGCGCTTCTGGAAACACCATATATTTT
>TRBJ1-1|TRBV28|.|.
CASSLRGADTEAFF
TGTGCCAGCAGTTTAAGGGGTGCGGACACTGAAGCTTTCTTT
>TRBJ2-5|TRBV5-6|.|.
CASSNGPHQEATQYF
TGTGCCAGCAGCAACGGACCCCACCAGGAGGCGACCCAGTACTTC
>TRBJ2-7|TRBV19|.|.
CASSNRDWSYEQYF
TGTGCCAGTAGTAACCGGGACTGGAGCTACGAGCAGTACTTC
>TRBJ1-2|TRBV5-8|TRBD1|.
CASSFRDRGLGYTF
TGTGCCAGCAGCTTTCGGGACAGGGGTTTAGGCTACACCTTC
>TRBJ2-1|TRBV9|.|.
CASSVGGILDNEQFF
TGTGCCAGCAGCGTAGGCGGGATACTCGACAATGAGCAGTTCTTC
>TRBJ2-7|TRBV28|.|.
CASRAEAEQYF
TGTGCCAGCAGAGCCGAGGCCGAGCAGTACTTC
>TRBJ1-6|TRBV4-1|.|few
CASSQDRAPLHF
TGCGCCAGCAGCCAAGATCGAGCACCCCTCCACTTT
>TRBJ1-6|TRBV2|.|.
CASSLEYSPLHF
TGTGCCAGCAGTCTAGAGTATTCACCCCTCCACTTT
>TRBJ1-5|TRBV6-1|.|once
CASSETPSRGQDQPQHF
TGTGCCAGCAGCGAAACCCCATCCCGAGGGCAGGATCAGCCCCAGCATTTT
>TRBJ2-3|TRBV10-3|TRBD2|.
CAAQLAGADTQYF
TGTGCCGCCCAGCTAGCGGGAGCAGATACGCAGTATTTT
>TRBJ2-7|TRBV7-9|TRBD1|.
CASSSSGTGGSYEQYF
TGTGCCAGCAGCTCATCCGGGACAGGGGGCTCCTACGAGCAGTACTTC
>TRBJ2-7|TRBV7-9|.|.
CASSPLGLRQYF
TGTGCCAGCAGCCCCCTGGGGCTTCGGCAGTACTTC
>TRBJ1-5|TRBV1|.|.
CTSSQEGGPACQPQHF
TGCACCAGCAGCCAAGAAGGCGGGCCAGCGTGTCAGCCCCAGCATTTT
>TRBJ2-3|TRBV18|TRBD1|.
CASSRPGQFKDTQYF
TGTGCCAGCTCACGACCGGGACAGTTTAAAGATACGCAGTATTTT
>TRBJ2-5|TRBV5-1|TRBD1|.
CASSPSGTGSETQYF
TGCGCCAGCAGCCCCTCCGGGACAGGGTCCGAGACCCAGTACTTC
>TRBJ2-3|TRBV5-5|TRBD1|.
CASRIRLWDSFTDTQYF
TGTGCCAGCAGAATTCGGTTGTGGGACAGCTTCACAGATACGCAGTATTTT
>TRBJ2-7|TRBV2|.|once
CASSATLARPSYEQYF
TGTGCCAGCAGCGCCACTTTAGCGCGCCCCTCCTACGAGCAGTACTTC
>TRBJ1-5|TRBV12-5|.|once
CASGGAGDQPQHF
TGTGCTAGTGGGGGGGCAGGGGATCAGCCCCAGCATTTT
>TRBJ1-4|TRBV20-1|.|.
CSAEAPRKLFF
TGCAGTGCGGAAGCGCCTCGGAAACTGTTTTTT
>TRBJ2-1|TRBV30|TRBD1|few
CAWSHRGVGIREQFF
TGTGCCTGGAGTCACAGGGGAGTGGGAATTAGGGAGCAGTTCTTC
>TRBJ2-7|TRBV5-6|.|.
CASIRLGGGPAEQYF
TGTGCCAGCATCCGCCTGGGGGGGGGCCCCGCCGAGCAGTACTTC
>TRBJ1-2|TRBV7-9|.|.
CASRLRQGGENGYTF
TGTGCCAGCAGGCTAAGGCAGGGAGGAGAGAATGGCTACACCTTC
>TRBJ2-1|TRBV6-1|TRBD2|.
CASSVAGGPYNEQFF
TGTGCCAGCAGTGTAGCGGGAGGGCCTTACAATGAGCAGTTCTTC
>TRBJ2-4|TRBV28|TRBD2|.
CASSIAGVAKNIQYF
TGTGCCAGCAGTATAGCGGGAGTAGCCAAAAACATTCAGTACTTC
>TRBJ1-4|TRBV5-4|.|.
CASSLSGVGFDEKLFF
TGTGCCAGCAGCTTGTCGGGGGTTGGCTTCGATGAAAAACTGTTTTTT
>TRBJ2-2|TRBV5-4|TRBD2|.
CASSSTSSLAGELFF
TGTGCCAGCAGCTCGACTAGCTCTTTGGCCGGGGAGCTGTTTTTT